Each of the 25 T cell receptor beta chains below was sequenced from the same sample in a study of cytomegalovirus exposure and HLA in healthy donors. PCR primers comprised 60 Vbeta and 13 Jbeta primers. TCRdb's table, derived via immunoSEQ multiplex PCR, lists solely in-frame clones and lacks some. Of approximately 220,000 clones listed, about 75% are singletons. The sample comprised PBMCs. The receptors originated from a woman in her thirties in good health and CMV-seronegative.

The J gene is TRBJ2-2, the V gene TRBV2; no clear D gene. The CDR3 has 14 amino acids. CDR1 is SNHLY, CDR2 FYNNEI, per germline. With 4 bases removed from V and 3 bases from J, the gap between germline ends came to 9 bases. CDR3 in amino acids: CASSVFRDTGELFF. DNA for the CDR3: TGTGCCAGCAGTGTATTCCGGGACACCGGGGAGCTGTTTTTT.

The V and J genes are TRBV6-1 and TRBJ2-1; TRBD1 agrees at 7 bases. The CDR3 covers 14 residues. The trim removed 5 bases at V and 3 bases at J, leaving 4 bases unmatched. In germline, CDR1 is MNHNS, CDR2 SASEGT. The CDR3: CASSKGQIYNEQFF. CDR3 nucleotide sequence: TGTGCCAGCAGTAAGGGACAGATCTACAATGAGCAGTTCTTC.

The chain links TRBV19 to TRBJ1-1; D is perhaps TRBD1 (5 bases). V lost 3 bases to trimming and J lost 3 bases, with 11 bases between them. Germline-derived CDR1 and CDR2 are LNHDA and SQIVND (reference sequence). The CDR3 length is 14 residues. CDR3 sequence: CASSMQGGDTEAFF. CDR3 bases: TGTGCCAGTAGTATGCAGGGCGGGGACACTGAAGCTTTCTTT.

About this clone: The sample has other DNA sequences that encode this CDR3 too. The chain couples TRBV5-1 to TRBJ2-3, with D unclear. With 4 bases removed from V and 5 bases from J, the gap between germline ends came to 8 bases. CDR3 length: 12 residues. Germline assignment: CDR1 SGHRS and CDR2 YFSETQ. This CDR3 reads CASSPRGDTQYF. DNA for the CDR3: TGCGCCAGCAGCCCAAGAGGAGATACGCAGTATTTT.

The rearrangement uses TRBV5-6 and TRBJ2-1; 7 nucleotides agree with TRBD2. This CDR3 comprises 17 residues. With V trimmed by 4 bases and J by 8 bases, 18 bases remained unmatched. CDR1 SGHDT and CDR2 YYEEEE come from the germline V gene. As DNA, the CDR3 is TGTGCCAGCAGCCCGGTAGTGTATAGGACTAGAGGCCATGAGCAGTTCTTC. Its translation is CASSPVVYRTRGHEQFF.

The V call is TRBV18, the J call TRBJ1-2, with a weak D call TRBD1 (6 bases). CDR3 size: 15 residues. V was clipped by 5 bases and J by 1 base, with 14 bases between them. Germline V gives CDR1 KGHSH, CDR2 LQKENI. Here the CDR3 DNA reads TGTGCCAGCTCATCCTCGACAGGAGTTAACTATGGCTACACCTTC. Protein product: CASSSSTGVNYGYTF.

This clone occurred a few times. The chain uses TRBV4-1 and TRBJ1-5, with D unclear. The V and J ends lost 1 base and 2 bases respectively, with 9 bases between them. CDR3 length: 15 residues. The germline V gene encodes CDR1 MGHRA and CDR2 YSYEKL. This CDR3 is CASSQGGFGNQPQHF. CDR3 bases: TGCGCCAGCAGCCAAGGAGGATTCGGCAATCAGCCCCAGCATTTT.

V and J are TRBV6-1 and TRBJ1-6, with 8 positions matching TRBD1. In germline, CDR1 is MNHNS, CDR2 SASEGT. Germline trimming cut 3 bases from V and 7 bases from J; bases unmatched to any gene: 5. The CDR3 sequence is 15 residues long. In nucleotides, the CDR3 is TGTGCCAGCAGTGATTACCAGGGGGCAAATTCACCCCTCCACTTT. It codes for CASSDYQGANSPLHF.

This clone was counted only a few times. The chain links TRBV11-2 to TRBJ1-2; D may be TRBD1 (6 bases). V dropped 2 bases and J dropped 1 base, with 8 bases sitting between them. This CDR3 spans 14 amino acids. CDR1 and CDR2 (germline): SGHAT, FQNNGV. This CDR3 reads CASSLTGRNYGYTF. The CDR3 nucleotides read TGTGCCAGCAGCTTAACAGGGCGTAACTATGGCTACACCTTC.

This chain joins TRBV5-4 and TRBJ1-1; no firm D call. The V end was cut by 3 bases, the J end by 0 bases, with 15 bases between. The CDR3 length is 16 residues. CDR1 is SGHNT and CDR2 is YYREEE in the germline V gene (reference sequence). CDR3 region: CASSSGYSGMNTEAFF. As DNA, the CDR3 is TGTGCCAGCAGCTCGGGGTATTCGGGGATGAACACTGAAGCTTTCTTT.

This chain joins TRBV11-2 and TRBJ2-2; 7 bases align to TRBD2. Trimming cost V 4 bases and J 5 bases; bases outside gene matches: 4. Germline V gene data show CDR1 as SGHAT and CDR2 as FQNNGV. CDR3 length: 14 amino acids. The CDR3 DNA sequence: TGTGCCAGCAGCTCGGGAGGCGTTACCGGGGAGCTGTTTTTT. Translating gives CASSSGGVTGELFF.

Here the CDR3 DNA reads TGTGCCAGCAGCCAAGGGCTAGCGGGGGAGGCAGATACGCAGTATTTT. Its translation is CASSQGLAGEADTQYF. The rearrangement uses TRBV7-9 and TRBJ2-3, with 10 nucleotides matching TRBD2. This CDR3 has 16 residues. Germline V CDR1 and CDR2: SEHNR, FQNEAQ (reference sequence). After removal of 5 bases from V and 4 bases from J, the junction contained 9 bases not matched to a gene.

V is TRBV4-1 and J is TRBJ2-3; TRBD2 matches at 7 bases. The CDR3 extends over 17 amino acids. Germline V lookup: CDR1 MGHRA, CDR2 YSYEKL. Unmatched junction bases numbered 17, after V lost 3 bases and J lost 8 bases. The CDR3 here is CASSQPTPLAKSATQYF. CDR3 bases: TGCGCCAGCAGCCAGCCCACTCCACTAGCGAAATCAGCTACGCAGTATTTT.

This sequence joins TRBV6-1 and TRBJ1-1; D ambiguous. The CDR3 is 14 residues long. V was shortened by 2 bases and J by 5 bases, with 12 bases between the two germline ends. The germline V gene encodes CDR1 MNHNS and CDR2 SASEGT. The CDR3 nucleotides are TGTGCCAGCAGTGAATTTGGGCTTTCTACTGAAGCTTTCTTT. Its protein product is CASSEFGLSTEAFF.

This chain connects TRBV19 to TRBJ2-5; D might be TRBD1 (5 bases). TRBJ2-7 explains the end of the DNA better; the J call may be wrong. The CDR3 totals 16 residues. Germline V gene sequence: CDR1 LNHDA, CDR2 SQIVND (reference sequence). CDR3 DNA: TGTGCCAGTAGCAGGGTAACTATTGCAGTTCCTTACGAGCAGTACTTC. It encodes CASSRVTIAVPYEQYF.

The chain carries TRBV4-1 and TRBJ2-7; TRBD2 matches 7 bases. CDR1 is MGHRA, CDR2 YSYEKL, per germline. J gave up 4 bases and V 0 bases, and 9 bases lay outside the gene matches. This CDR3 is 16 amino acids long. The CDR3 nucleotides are TGCGCCAGCAGCCAAGATCTGGCGGGAGAACGATACGAGCAGTACTTC. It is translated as CASSQDLAGERYEQYF.

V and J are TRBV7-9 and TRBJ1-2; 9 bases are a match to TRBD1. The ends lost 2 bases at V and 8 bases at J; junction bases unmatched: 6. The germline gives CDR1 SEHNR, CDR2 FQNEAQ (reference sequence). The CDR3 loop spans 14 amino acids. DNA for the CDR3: TGTGCCAGCAGCTTACCGGGACAGGGAGACGGCTACACCTTC. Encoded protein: CASSLPGQGDGYTF.

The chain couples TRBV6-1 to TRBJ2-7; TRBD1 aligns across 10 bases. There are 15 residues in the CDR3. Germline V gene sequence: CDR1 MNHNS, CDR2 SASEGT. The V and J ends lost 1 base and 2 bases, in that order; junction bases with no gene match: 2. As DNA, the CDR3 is TGTGCCAGCAGTGAAGGGACAGGGGGGCCCTACGAGCAGTACTTC. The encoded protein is CASSEGTGGPYEQYF.

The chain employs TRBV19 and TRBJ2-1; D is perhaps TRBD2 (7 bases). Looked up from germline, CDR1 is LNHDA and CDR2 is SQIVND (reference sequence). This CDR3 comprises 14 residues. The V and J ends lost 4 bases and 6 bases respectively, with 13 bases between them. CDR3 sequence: CASSRGGPTNEQFF. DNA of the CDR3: TGTGCCAGTAGTAGGGGGGGGCCTACCAATGAGCAGTTCTTC.

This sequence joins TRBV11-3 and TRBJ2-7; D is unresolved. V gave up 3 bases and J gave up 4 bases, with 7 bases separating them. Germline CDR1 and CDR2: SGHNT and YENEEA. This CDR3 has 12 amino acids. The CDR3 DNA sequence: TGTGCCAGCAGCTTCCAGAGGTACGAGCAGTACTTC. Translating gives CASSFQRYEQYF. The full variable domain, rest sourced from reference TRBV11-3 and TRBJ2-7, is EAGVVQSPRYKIIEKKQPVAFWCNPISGHNTLYWYLQNLGQGPELLIRYENEEAVDDSQLPKDRFSAERLKGVDSTLKIQPAELGDSAVYLCASSFQRYEQYFGPGTRLTVT.

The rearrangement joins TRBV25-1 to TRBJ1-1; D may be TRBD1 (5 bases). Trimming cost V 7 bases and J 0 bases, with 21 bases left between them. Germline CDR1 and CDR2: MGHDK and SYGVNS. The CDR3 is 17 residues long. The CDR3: CASTRTSLGSMNTEAFF. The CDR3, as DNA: TGTGCCAGCACTAGGACATCGCTCGGGTCCATGAACACTGAAGCTTTCTTT.

This chain's CDR3 is CASSLTGEGGGGYTF. In DNA form, the CDR3 reads TGCGCCAGCAGCTTAACAGGGGAAGGCGGCGGTGGCTACACCTTC. This chain connects TRBV5-1 to TRBJ1-2; 7 nucleotides match TRBD1. Germline assignment: CDR1 SGHRS and CDR2 YFSETQ. V lost 2 bases and J lost 7; bases outside the gene matches: 11. The CDR3 totals 15 residues.

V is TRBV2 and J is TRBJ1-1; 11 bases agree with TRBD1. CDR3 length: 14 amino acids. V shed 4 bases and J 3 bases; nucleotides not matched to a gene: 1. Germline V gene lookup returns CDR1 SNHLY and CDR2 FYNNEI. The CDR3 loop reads CASSGDRGYTEAFF. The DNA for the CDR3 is TGTGCCAGCAGTGGGGACAGGGGGTACACTGAAGCTTTCTTT. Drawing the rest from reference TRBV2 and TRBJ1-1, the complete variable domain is EPEVTQTPSHQVTQMGQEVILRCVPISNHLYFYWYRQILGQKVEFLVSFYNNEISEKSEIFDDQFSVERPDGSNFTLKIRSTKLEDSAMYFCASSGDRGYTEAFFGQGTRLTVV.

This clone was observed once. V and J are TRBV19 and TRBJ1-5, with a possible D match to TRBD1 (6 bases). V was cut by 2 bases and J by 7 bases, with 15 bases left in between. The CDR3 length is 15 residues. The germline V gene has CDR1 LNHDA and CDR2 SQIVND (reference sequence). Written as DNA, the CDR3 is TGTGCCAGTAGTATAACAGGGAATGGAAGACAGCCCCAGCATTTT. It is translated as CASSITGNGRQPQHF.

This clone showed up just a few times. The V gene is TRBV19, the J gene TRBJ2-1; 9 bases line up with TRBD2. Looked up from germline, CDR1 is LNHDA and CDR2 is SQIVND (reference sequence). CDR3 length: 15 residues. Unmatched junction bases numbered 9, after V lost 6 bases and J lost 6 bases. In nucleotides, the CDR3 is TGTGCCAGTAGATCAGATCTAGCGGGAATCAATGAGCAGTTCTTC. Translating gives CASRSDLAGINEQFF.